This T cell receptor beta chain is drawn from a study of blood T cell repertoires in COVID-19. Study information: COVID-19 samples, acute and convalescent, were from the United States, Italy and Spain. Nucleic acid was either cDNA or gDNA, and it came from T cells, B-cell-depleted T cells, or PBMCs.

In the original workflow: Nucleated cell counts were estimated from reference gene primer amplification. The data were produced by immunoSEQ multiplex PCR, yet TCRdb's version contains in-frame clones alone and is incomplete. The V and J calls and clone size are taken from that table; D and trimming were inferred from the DNA. This table has under 300,000 clones, 85% to 90% appearing once. The CDR3 covers 15 residues. The V gene's germline CDR1 is SGHNT and CDR2 YYREEE (reference sequence). V was cut by 0 bases and J by 0 bases, with 7 bases left in between. The receptor was derived from a woman aged 40 to 50 with acute or convalescent COVID-19. Sequenced input: peripheral blood. This chain joins TRBV5-4 and TRBJ1-3; D is perhaps TRBD1 (5 bases). The CDR3 DNA reads as TGTGCCAGCAGCTTGGCTGGGGCCTCTGGAAACACCATATATTTT. Translating it yields CASSLAGASGNTIYF.